The rows below give T cell receptor beta chains drawn from one sample of a study of response to subunit inactivated influenza vaccine. A single record per CDR3 protein comes from TCRdb applying MiXCR to the RT-PCR reads. The data show roughly 780,000 distinct CDR3 sequences, less than 20% seen once. The sample consisted of PBMCs from blood, taken roughly 5 days after vaccination. These receptor sequences come from a middle-aged man who received an inactivated influenza vaccine. Both conserved end residues are part of each CDR3. The D gene is left open where the match is weak. Size values are once, few and many counts, or a class for expanded clones, and some rows have none.

clone size	V gene	J gene	D gene	CDR3 protein	CDR3 DNA
.	TRBV4-2	TRBJ2-5	.	CASSQDSGLSGETQYF	TGTGCCAGCAGCCAAGATTCGGGCTTGTCCGGGGAGACCCAGTACTTC
few	TRBV28	TRBJ2-1	.	CASSTSGQGNEQFF	TGTGCCAGCAGTACCTCGGGGCAGGGTAATGAGCAGTTCTTC
.	TRBV7-9	TRBJ2-3	TRBD1	CASSATQGLGDTQYF	TGTGCCAGCAGCGCCACACAGGGGCTGGGAGATACGCAGTATTTT
.	TRBV24-1	TRBJ2-5	.	CATSGAVRETQYF	TGTGCCACCAGTGGGGCCGTTCGAGAGACCCAGTACTTC
.	TRBV20-1	TRBJ2-1	.	CSARDPTESYNEQFF	TGCAGTGCTAGAGATCCGACAGAGTCCTACAATGAGCAGTTCTTC
few	TRBV7-2	TRBJ2-7	TRBD1	CASSERPGQGYEQYF	TGTGCCAGCAGCGAACGACCGGGACAGGGTTACGAGCAGTACTTC
.	TRBV4-3	TRBJ2-1	.	CASSQETVSSYNEQFF	TGCGCCAGCAGCCAAGAAACAGTGAGCTCCTACAATGAGCAGTTCTTC
.	TRBV5-1	TRBJ2-7	.	CASSLVFRGDEQYF	TGCGCCAGCAGCTTGGTCTTCAGGGGAGACGAGCAGTACTTC
few	TRBV12-3/TRBV12-4	TRBJ2-7	TRBD1	CASSRDRRYEQYF	TGTGCCAGCAGTCGGGACAGGCGGTACGAGCAGTACTTC
few	TRBV7-2	TRBJ2-7	TRBD2	CASSLAAGRTGEQYF	TGTGCCAGCAGCTTAGCAGCGGGGCGTACTGGGGAGCAGTACTTC
.	TRBV24-1	TRBJ2-3	TRBD2	CATGLSGSTDTQYF	TGTGCCACCGGGCTTAGCGGGAGCACAGATACGCAGTATTTT
.	TRBV12-3/TRBV12-4	TRBJ2-2	.	CASKNLGSRNTGELFF	TGTGCCAGCAAAAACTTGGGTAGTCGGAACACCGGGGAGCTGTTTTTT
few	TRBV20-1	TRBJ1-2	.	CSARNYPGDKYGYTF	TGCAGTGCTAGAAATTATCCTGGAGATAAGTATGGCTACACCTTC
few	TRBV20-1	TRBJ1-1	.	CSARPGHPNTEAFF	TGCAGTGCTAGACCCGGACATCCGAACACTGAAGCTTTCTTT
many	TRBV20-1	TRBJ2-1	.	CSAPRTEDYNEQFF	TGCAGTGCCCCTAGGACCGAGGACTACAATGAGCAGTTCTTC
few	TRBV6-2/TRBV6-3	TRBJ2-1	TRBD2	CASSATGTSGRTNEQFF	TGTGCCAGCAGCGCGACCGGGACTAGCGGGAGGACTAATGAGCAGTTCTTC
many	TRBV4-2	TRBJ1-4	.	CASSPRAFGSYNEKLFF	TGTGCCAGCAGCCCGCGAGCGTTCGGCAGCTATAATGAAAAACTGTTTTTT
.	TRBV27	TRBJ1-6	TRBD1	CASSAQQGAKLPLHF	TGTGCCAGCAGTGCCCAACAGGGGGCGAAGCTACCCCTCCACTTT
.	TRBV20-1	TRBJ2-7	TRBD2	CSARDIAGGTYEQYF	TGCAGTGCTAGAGATATAGCGGGGGGTACCTACGAGCAGTACTTC
many	TRBV4-1	TRBJ2-1	.	CASSHSGGWNEQFF	TGCGCCAGCAGCCATTCAGGGGGGTGGAATGAGCAGTTCTTC
.	TRBV5-8	TRBJ2-3	.	CASRSVRADTQYF	TGTGCCAGCAGGTCCGTCAGGGCAGATACGCAGTATTTT
.	TRBV24-1	TRBJ2-1	.	CATSQANNEQFF	TGTGCCACCAGTCAGGCCAACAATGAGCAGTTCTTC
.	TRBV9	TRBJ2-3	.	CASSVAMDTQYF	TGTGCCAGCAGCGTAGCTATGGATACGCAGTATTTT
few	TRBV12-3/TRBV12-4	TRBJ2-3	.	CASSLWGRRTDTQYF	TGTGCCAGCAGTTTATGGGGGCGACGCACAGATACGCAGTATTTT
.	TRBV12-3/TRBV12-4	TRBJ2-2	.	CASSYLGVTGELFF	TGTGCCAGCAGCTACCTAGGGGTTACCGGGGAGCTGTTTTTT
few	TRBV29-1	TRBJ2-4	TRBD2	CSASGGARNIQYF	TGCAGCGCTAGCGGGGGGGCCAGAAACATTCAGTACTTC
.	TRBV7-2	TRBJ2-1	.	CASSLARGIVVDEQFF	TGTGCCAGCAGCTTAGCGCGGGGTATCGTTGTAGATGAGCAGTTCTTC
few	TRBV20-1	TRBJ2-4	TRBD1	CSASVPGQGFYIQYF	TGCAGTGCTAGTGTTCCGGGACAGGGGTTTTACATTCAGTACTTC
.	TRBV7-8	TRBJ2-1	TRBD2	CASSSPAGGQNEQFF	TGTGCCAGCAGCTCCCCAGCGGGGGGGCAGAATGAGCAGTTCTTC
many	TRBV9	TRBJ2-1	.	CASSNRDMNNEQFF	TGTGCCAGCAGCAACCGGGACATGAACAATGAGCAGTTCTTC
few	TRBV6-2/TRBV6-3	TRBJ2-7	.	CASARLYEQYF	TGTGCCAGCGCCCGCCTTTACGAGCAGTACTTC
many	TRBV20-1	TRBJ2-7	TRBD2	CSARGLAGVEQYF	TGCAGTGCTAGGGGACTAGCGGGAGTTGAGCAGTACTTC
.	TRBV12-3/TRBV12-4	TRBJ2-3	TRBD1	CASSAGGPSTDTQYF	TGTGCCAGCAGTGCAGGGGGCCCTAGCACAGATACGCAGTATTTT
.	TRBV5-8	TRBJ2-2	.	CASSLVIRDTGELFF	TGTGCCAGCAGCCTTGTAATCAGGGACACCGGGGAGCTGTTTTTT
.	TRBV10-3	TRBJ2-7	.	CAISGQREDYEQYF	TGTGCCATCAGCGGACAAAGGGAGGACTACGAGCAGTACTTC
.	TRBV6-1	TRBJ1-1	.	CASTKDNGNTEAFF	TGTGCCAGCACCAAGGACAACGGGAACACTGAAGCTTTCTTT
.	TRBV7-2	TRBJ2-1	TRBD1	CASSLAAGGFNEQFF	TGTGCCAGCAGCTTAGCGGCAGGGGGTTTTAATGAGCAGTTCTTC
.	TRBV20-1	TRBJ2-5	.	CSARESRGTKGETQYF	TGCAGTGCTAGGGAGTCTCGGGGCACAAAGGGAGAGACCCAGTACTTC
.	TRBV20-1	TRBJ1-4	.	CSALIEKLFF	TGCAGTGCCCTGATTGAAAAACTGTTTTTT
few	TRBV5-6	TRBJ2-7	.	CASSPASIYYEQYF	TGTGCCAGCAGCCCTGCTTCGATATACTACGAGCAGTACTTC
.	TRBV7-2	TRBJ2-3	TRBD2	CASSLGIGTRTDTQYF	TGTGCCAGCAGCTTAGGGATAGGGACTAGAACAGATACGCAGTATTTT
.	TRBV7-2	TRBJ2-7	TRBD2	CASSYGTSGTPYEQYF	TGTGCCAGCAGCTATGGGACTAGCGGGACCCCCTACGAGCAGTACTTC
few	TRBV4-1	TRBJ2-3	.	CASSQLPWRSGEYTDTQYF	TGCGCCAGCAGCCAACTCCCCTGGCGTAGCGGAGAGTACACAGATACGCAGTATTTT
.	TRBV6-5	TRBJ2-2	.	CASRARGGELFF	TGTGCCAGCAGGGCAAGGGGCGGGGAGCTGTTTTTT
.	TRBV27	TRBJ2-7	.	CASRELGVYEQYF	TGTGCCAGCAGGGAACTAGGGGTCTACGAGCAGTACTTC
few	TRBV20-1	TRBJ1-2	.	CSAGLQGARGGYTF	TGCAGTGCCGGCTTGCAAGGGGCCAGAGGTGGCTACACCTTC
few	TRBV5-5	TRBJ1-1	.	CASSLARGQRGTEAFF	TGTGCCAGCAGCTTGGCTCGTGGACAGCGGGGCACTGAAGCTTTCTTT
many	TRBV7-9	TRBJ2-1	TRBD1	CASSPRDRLNEQFF	TGTGCCAGCAGCCCTCGGGACAGGTTGAATGAGCAGTTCTTC
.	TRBV4-2	TRBJ1-1	.	CASSHERRNTEAFF	TGTGCCAGCAGCCACGAGAGAAGGAACACTGAAGCTTTCTTT
.	TRBV10-3	TRBJ2-7	.	CAISGGSGEQYF	TGTGCCATCAGTGGGGGCTCGGGCGAGCAGTACTTC
.	TRBV4-1	TRBJ1-1	.	CASSQAKIDWNTEAFF	TGCGCCAGCAGCCAAGCGAAGATAGACTGGAACACTGAAGCTTTCTTT
.	TRBV6-5	TRBJ1-2	.	CASSYSGGTRANYGYTF	TGTGCCAGCAGTTACTCCGGGGGGACAAGAGCTAACTATGGCTACACCTTC
few	TRBV20-1	TRBJ2-3	TRBD2	CSARVSGRATDTQYF	TGCAGTGCTAGAGTCAGCGGGAGGGCCACAGATACGCAGTATTTT
.	TRBV6-5	TRBJ2-1	.	CASSYSGGFPFF	TGTGCCAGCAGTTACTCCGGCGGATTTCCGTTCTTC
.	TRBV10-3	TRBJ2-3	.	CAISGAKDTDTQYF	TGTGCCATCAGTGGGGCGAAAGACACAGATACGCAGTATTTT
few	TRBV10-3	TRBJ2-1	TRBD2	CAISEGGRAGEQFF	TGTGCCATCAGTGAAGGCGGGAGGGCGGGTGAGCAGTTCTTC
.	TRBV20-1	TRBJ2-3	TRBD2	CCARISTSGSGTDTQYF	TGCTGTGCTAGAATCTCTACTAGCGGGAGCGGCACAGATACGCAGTATTTT
few	TRBV15	TRBJ2-5	.	CATSRTGFTETQYF	TGTGCCACCAGCAGAACAGGGTTTACAGAGACCCAGTACTTC
few	TRBV6-5	TRBJ1-2	TRBD1	CASSLVGTEANYGYTF	TGTGCCAGCAGTTTAGTCGGGACAGAAGCTAACTATGGCTACACCTTC